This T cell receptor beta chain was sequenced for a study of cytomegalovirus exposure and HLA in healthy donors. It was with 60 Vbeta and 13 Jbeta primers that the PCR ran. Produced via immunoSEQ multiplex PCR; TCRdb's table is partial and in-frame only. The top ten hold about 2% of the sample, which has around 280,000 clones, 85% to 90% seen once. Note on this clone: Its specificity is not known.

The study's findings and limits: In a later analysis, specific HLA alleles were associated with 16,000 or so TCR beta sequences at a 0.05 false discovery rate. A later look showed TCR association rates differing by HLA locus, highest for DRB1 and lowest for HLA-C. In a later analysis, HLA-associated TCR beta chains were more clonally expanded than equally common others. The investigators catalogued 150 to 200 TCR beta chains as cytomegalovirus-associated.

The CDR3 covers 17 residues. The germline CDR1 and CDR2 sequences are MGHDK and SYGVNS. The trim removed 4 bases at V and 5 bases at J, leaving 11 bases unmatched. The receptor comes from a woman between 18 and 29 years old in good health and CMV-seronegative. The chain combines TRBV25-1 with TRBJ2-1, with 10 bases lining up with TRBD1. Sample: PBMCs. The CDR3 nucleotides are TGTGCCAGCAGTGGCCTATTATCCGGGACAGGGGACAATGAGCAGTTCTTC. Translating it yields CASSGLLSGTGDNEQFF.